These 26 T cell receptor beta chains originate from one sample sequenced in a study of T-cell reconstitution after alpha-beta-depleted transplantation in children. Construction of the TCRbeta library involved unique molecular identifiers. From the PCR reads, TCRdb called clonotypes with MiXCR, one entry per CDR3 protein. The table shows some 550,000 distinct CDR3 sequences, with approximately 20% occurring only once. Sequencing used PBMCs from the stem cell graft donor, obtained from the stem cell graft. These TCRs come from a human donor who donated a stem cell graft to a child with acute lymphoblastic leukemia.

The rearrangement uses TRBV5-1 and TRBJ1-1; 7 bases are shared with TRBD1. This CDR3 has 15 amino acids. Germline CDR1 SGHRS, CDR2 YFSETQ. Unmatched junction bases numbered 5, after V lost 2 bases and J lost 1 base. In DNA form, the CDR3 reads TGCGCCAGCAGCTTCCGGGACAGCGAGAACACTGAAGCTTTCTTT. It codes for CASSFRDSENTEAFF.

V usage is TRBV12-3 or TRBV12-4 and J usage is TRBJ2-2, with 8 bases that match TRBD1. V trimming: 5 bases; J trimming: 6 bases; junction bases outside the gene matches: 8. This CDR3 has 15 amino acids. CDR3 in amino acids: CASSATGVKAGELFF. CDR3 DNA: TGTGCCAGCAGTGCGACAGGGGTTAAAGCCGGGGAGCTGTTTTTT.

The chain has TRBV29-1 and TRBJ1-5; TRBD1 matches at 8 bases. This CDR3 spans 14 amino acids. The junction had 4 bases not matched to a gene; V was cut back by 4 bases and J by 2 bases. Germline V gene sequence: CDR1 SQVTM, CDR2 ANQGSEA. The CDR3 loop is CSVGQGAGNQPQHF. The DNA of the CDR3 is TGCAGCGTTGGTCAGGGGGCTGGCAATCAGCCCCAGCATTTT. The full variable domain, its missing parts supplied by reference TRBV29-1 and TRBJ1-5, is SAVISQKPSRDICQRGTSLTIQCQVDSQVTMMFWYRQQPGQSLTLIATANQGSEATYESGFVIDKFPISRPNLTFSTLTVSNMSPEDSSIYLCSVGQGAGNQPQHFGDGTRLSIL.

The DNA for the CDR3 is TGTGCCAGCAGTCTCGGACAGACCAATCAGCCCCAGCATTTT. Its translation: CASSLGQTNQPQHF. The V call is TRBV3-1, the J call TRBJ1-5; maybe TRBD1 (6 bases). The CDR3 covers 14 residues. Germline V gene data show CDR1 as LGHDT and CDR2 as YNNKEL (reference sequence). V was pared by 6 bases and J by 3 bases, with 12 bases between.

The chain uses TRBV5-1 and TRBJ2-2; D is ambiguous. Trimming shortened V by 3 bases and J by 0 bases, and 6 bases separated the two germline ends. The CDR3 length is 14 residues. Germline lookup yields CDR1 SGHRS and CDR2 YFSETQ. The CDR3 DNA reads TGCGCCAGCAGCTCAGGCGCGAACACCGGGGAGCTGTTTTTT. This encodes CASSSGANTGELFF.

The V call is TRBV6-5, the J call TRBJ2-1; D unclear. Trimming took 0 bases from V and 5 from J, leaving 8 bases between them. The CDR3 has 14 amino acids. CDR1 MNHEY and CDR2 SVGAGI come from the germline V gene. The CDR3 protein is CASSYSIQNNEQFF. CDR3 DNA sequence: TGTGCCAGCAGTTACTCGATCCAGAACAATGAGCAGTTCTTC.

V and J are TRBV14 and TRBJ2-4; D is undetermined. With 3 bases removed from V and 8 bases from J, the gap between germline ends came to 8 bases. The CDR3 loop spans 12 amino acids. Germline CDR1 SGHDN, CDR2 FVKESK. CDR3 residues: CASSQAPDIQYF. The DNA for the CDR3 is TGTGCCAGCAGCCAGGCGCCGGACATTCAGTACTTC. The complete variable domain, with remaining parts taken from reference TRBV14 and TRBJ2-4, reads EAGVTQFPSHSVIEKGQTVTLRCDPISGHDNLYWYRRVMGKEIKFLLHFVKESKQDESGMPNNRFLAERTGGTYSTLKVQPAELEDSGVYFCASSQAPDIQYFGAGTRLSVL.

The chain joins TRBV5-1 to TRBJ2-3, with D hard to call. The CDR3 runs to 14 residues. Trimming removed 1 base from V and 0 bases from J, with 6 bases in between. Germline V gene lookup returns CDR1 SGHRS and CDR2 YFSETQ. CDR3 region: CASSLKQSTDTQYF. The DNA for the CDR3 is TGCGCCAGCAGCTTGAAACAGAGCACAGATACGCAGTATTTT.

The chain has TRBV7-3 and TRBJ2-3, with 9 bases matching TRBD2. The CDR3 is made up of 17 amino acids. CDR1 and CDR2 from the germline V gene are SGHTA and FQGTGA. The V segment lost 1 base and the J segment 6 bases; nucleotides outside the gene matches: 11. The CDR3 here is CASSLRAEAGGPDTQYF. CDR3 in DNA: TGTGCCAGCAGCTTAAGAGCGGAGGCGGGAGGGCCGGATACGCAGTATTTT.

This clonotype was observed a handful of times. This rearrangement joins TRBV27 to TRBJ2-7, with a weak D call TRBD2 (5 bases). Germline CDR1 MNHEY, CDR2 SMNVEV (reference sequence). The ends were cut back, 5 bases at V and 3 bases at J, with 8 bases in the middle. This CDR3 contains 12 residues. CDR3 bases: TGTGCCAGCAGTATGGGGAGCTACGAGCAGTACTTC. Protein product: CASSMGSYEQYF.

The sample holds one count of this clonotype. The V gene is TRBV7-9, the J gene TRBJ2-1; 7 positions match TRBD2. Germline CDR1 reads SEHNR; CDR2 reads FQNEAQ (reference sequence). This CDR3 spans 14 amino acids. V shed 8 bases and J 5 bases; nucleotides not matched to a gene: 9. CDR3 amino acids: CASLKAGLNNEQFF. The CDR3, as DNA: TGTGCCAGCCTGAAAGCGGGATTAAACAATGAGCAGTTCTTC.

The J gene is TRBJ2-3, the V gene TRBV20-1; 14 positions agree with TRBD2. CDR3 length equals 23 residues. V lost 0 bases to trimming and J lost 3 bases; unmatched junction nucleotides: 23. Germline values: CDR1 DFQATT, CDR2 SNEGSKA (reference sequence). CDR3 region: CSARDLVSRYGTSGSRRTDTQYF. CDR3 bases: TGCAGTGCTAGAGATCTCGTGAGTCGATACGGGACTAGCGGGAGTAGGAGAACAGATACGCAGTATTTT.

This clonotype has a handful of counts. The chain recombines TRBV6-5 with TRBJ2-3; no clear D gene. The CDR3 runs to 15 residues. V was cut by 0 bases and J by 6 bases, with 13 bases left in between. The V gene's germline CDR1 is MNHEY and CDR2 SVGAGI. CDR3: CASSYSSGEADTQYF. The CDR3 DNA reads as TGTGCCAGCAGTTACTCGAGTGGGGAAGCGGATACGCAGTATTTT.

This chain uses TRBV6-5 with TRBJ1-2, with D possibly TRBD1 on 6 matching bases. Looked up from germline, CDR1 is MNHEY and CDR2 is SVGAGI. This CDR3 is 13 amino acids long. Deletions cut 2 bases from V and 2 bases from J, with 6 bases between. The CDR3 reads CASSYQGNYGYTF. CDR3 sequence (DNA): TGTGCCAGCAGTTACCAGGGGAACTATGGCTACACCTTC.

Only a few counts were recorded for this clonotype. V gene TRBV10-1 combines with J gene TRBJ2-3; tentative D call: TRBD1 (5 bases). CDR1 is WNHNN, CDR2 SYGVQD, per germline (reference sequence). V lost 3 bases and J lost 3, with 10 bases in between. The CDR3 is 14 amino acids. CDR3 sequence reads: CASSDLPGTDTQYF. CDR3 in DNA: TGCGCCAGCAGTGACTTGCCAGGGACAGATACGCAGTATTTT.

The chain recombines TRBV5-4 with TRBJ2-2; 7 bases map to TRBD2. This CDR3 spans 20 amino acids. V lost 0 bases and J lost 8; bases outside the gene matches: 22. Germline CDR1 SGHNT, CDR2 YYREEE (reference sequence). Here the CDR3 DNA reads TGTGCCAGCAGCTTGGGCTATGCGACGGGACTACCGGTCTACAGGGGGGAGCTGTTTTTT. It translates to CASSLGYATGLPVYRGELFF.

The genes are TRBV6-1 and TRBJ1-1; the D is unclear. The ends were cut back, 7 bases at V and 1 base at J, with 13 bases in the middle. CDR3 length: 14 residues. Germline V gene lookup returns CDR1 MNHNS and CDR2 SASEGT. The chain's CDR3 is CASTLDGTNTEAFF. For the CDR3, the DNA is TGTGCCAGCACCTTGGACGGCACGAACACTGAAGCTTTCTTT.

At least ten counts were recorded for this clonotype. The CDR3 sequence: CASSRDRDETQYF. The CDR3 DNA reads TGTGCCAGCAGCAGGGACAGGGACGAGACCCAGTACTTC. The chain carries TRBV6-5 and TRBJ2-5; 9 positions match TRBD1. The CDR3 covers 13 residues. Germline-derived CDR1 and CDR2 are MNHEY and SVGAGI. Trimming at V came to 6 bases and at J to 5 bases, leaving 4 bases not matched to a gene.

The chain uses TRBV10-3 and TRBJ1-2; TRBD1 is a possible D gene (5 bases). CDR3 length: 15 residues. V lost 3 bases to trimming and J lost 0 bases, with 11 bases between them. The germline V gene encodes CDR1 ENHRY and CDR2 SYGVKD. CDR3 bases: TGTGCCATCAGTGAATGGGGCCGGCCTAACTATGGCTACACCTTC. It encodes CAISEWGRPNYGYTF.

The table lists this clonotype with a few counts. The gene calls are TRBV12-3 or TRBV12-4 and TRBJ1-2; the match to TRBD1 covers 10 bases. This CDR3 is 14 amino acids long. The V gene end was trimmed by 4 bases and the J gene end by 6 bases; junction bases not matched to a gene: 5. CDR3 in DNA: TGTGCCAGCAGTTACATTGACAGGGGGCATGGCTACACCTTC. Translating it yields CASSYIDRGHGYTF.

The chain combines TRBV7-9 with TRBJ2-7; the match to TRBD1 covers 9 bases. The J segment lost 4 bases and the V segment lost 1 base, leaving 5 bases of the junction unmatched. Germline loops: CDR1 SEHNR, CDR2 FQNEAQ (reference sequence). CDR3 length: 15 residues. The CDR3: CASSLGQGGMYEQYF. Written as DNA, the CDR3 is TGTGCCAGCAGCTTAGGACAGGGGGGAATGTACGAGCAGTACTTC.

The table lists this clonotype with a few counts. The CDR3 spells CASSQVGGRGAGGYEQYF. CDR3 sequence (DNA): TGTGCCAGCAGCCAAGTGGGGGGGCGAGGAGCGGGAGGGTACGAGCAGTACTTC. This chain links TRBV4-2 with TRBJ2-7; 10 nucleotides align to TRBD2. Losses at the gene ends were 1 base for V and 4 bases for J; bases not matched to a gene: 13. Germline CDR1 and CDR2: LGHNA and YNFKEQ. The CDR3 spans 18 residues.

The CDR3 nucleotides read TGTGCCAGCACCCCAGGACGCGGACAGGCTGAGACCCAGTACTTC. Translated: CASTPGRGQAETQYF. This chain uses TRBV28 with TRBJ2-5; TRBD1 matches 7 bases. Germline CDR1 reads MDHEN; CDR2 reads SYDVKM. This CDR3 contains 15 residues. The V segment lost 7 bases and the J segment 5 bases; nucleotides outside the gene matches: 13.

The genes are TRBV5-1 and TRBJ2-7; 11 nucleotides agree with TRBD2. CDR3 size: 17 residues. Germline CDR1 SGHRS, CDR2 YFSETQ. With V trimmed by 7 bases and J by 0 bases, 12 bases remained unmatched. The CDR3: CASSSAVGLAVSYEQYF. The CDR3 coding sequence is TGCGCCAGCTCGTCCGCGGTGGGACTAGCGGTCTCCTACGAGCAGTACTTC.

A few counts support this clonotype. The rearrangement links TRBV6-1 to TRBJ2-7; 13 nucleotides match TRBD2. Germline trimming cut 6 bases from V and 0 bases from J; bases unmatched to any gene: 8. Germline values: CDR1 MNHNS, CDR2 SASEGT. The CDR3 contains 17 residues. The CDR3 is CASRPGTSGDSSYEQYF. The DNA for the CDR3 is TGTGCCAGCAGGCCCGGGACTAGCGGGGACAGCTCCTACGAGCAGTACTTC.

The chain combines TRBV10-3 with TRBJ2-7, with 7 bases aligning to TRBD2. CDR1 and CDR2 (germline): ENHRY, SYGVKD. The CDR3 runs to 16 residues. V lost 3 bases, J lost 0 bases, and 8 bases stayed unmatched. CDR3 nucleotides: TGTGCCATCAGTGATCCCCTAGCGGTAAACTCCTACGAGCAGTACTTC. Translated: CAISDPLAVNSYEQYF.